Following are 22 T cell receptor beta chains from one sample sequenced in a study of T cells in Graves' hyperthyroidism and ophthalmopathy. Amplification yielded TCR beta CDR3 regions, with RNA transcripts as the source. Carried out on the TCR CDR3, a first-round RT-PCR used the HTBI primer set. TCRdb reprocessed the multiplex PCR reads with MiXCR, giving one entry per CDR3 protein. The table includes hundreds of thousands of distinct CDR3 sequences, roughly 14% detected once. Sample: blood. The receptors stem from a woman aged 45 to 65 with Graves' ophthalmopathy.

This chain links TRBV9 with TRBJ1-1; D remains ambiguous. The ends were cut back, 0 bases at V and 1 base at J, with 13 bases in the middle. The CDR3 is 16 residues long. Germline V lookup: CDR1 SGDLS, CDR2 YYNGEE. CDR3 DNA sequence: TGTGCCAGCAGCGTAGTGTCGGGGTCGGGGAACACTGAAGCTTTCTTT. This translates into CASSVVSGSGNTEAFF.

Many counts were recorded for this clonotype. The CDR3 DNA reads TGTGCCTGGAGTGGGGATGGAAACACCATATATTTT. Encoded protein: CAWSGDGNTIYF. The chain combines TRBV30 with TRBJ1-3, with D hard to call. V dropped 1 base and J dropped 3 bases, with 4 bases sitting between them. CDR3 size: 12 residues. Per the germline V gene, CDR1 is GTSNPN and CDR2 is SVGIG (reference sequence).

This clonotype appeared many times. The rearrangement uses TRBV28 and TRBJ1-1; no definite D call. V lost 2 bases to trimming and J lost 11 bases, with 9 bases between them. Per germline, CDR1 MDHEN and CDR2 SYDVKM. The CDR3 totals 11 residues. CDR3: CASSLPPYAFF. CDR3 DNA: TGTGCCAGCAGTTTACCCCCCTACGCTTTCTTT.

The chain uses TRBV2 and TRBJ2-6; TRBD2 agrees at 12 bases. Looked up from germline, CDR1 is SNHLY and CDR2 is FYNNEI. This CDR3 has 16 residues. Losses at the gene ends were 7 bases for V and 9 bases for J; bases not matched to a gene: 10. CDR3 sequence (DNA): TGTGCCAGCATGGGACTAGCGGGTCCTTTCAACAACGTCCTGACTTTC. Translated, it gives CASMGLAGPFNNVLTF.

In its sample, this clonotype was seen many times. J is TRBJ1-1 and V is TRBV28; 7 bases fit TRBD1. The CDR3 runs 13 residues. Trimming removed 3 bases from V and 11 bases from J; junction bases left unmatched: 9. In germline, CDR1 is MDHEN, CDR2 SYDVKM. The CDR3 protein is CASSFRGSGGAFF. DNA of the CDR3: TGTGCCAGCAGTTTTCGGGGTTCAGGGGGTGCTTTCTTT.

This clonotype was seen many times. A junction end diverges from the germline sequence, so it may reflect a read error. This chain joins TRBV7-7 and TRBJ2-1; D call uncertain. Per germline, CDR1 SSHAT and CDR2 FNYEAQ (reference sequence). CDR3 length: 15 residues. The CDR3 protein is CASSLGYSSYNEQFF. The CDR3 nucleotides read TGTGCTAGCAGCTTAGGCTACAGCTCCTACAATGAGCAGTTCTTC.

The chain is built from TRBV5-1 and TRBJ2-2; 8 bases map to TRBD2. The CDR3 is 16 residues long. CDR1 is SGHRS, CDR2 YFSETQ, per germline. V dropped 1 base and J dropped 1; count of bases not matched to a gene: 3. The CDR3 region has the DNA TGCGCCAGCAGCTTGATCGCGGGAGGGAACACCGGGGAGCTGTTTTTT. Translation gives CASSLIAGGNTGELFF.

V gene TRBV20-1 combines with J gene TRBJ2-1; 14 bases are a match to TRBD2. The CDR3 covers 15 residues. Germline CDR1 and CDR2: DFQATT and SNEGSKA (reference sequence). Trimming cost V 1 base and J 9 bases; bases outside gene matches: 5. Here the CDR3 reads CSARVGLAGVGEQFF. CDR3 coding DNA: TGCAGTGCTAGAGTGGGACTAGCGGGAGTAGGTGAGCAGTTCTTC.

The chain combines TRBV4-3 with TRBJ2-3; TRBD2 aligns across 10 bases. Trimming at V came to 3 bases and at J to 9 bases, leaving 12 bases not matched to a gene. Germline V gene sequence: CDR1 LGHNA, CDR2 YSLEER. The CDR3 has 16 amino acids. CDR3 coding DNA: TGCGCCAGCAGCCATGAGCAGGGTAGCGGGAGGAGGACGCAGTATTTT. It is translated as CASSHEQGSGRRTQYF.

V and J are TRBV4-2 and TRBJ1-5; no clear D. Germline CDR1 reads LGHNA; CDR2 reads YNFKEQ. Trimming stripped 3 bases from V and 6 bases from J, with 9 bases between. The CDR3 has 13 amino acids. CDR3 DNA: TGTGCCAGCAGCCAGGAGGGCACTCAGCCCCAGCATTTT. Protein sequence: CASSQEGTQPQHF.

This clonotype was seen repeatedly, ten times or more. This chain uses TRBV7-3 with TRBJ2-1; TRBD2 is a possible D gene (6 bases). CDR1 is SGHTA and CDR2 is FQGTGA in the germline V gene. The CDR3 runs to 16 residues. V lost 5 bases and J 3 bases, leaving 17 bases between the germline ends. CDR3 loop: CASSARGDSDYNEQFF. CDR3 in DNA: TGTGCCAGCAGCGCCCGAGGGGACTCTGACTACAATGAGCAGTTCTTC. The full variable domain, in which reference TRBV7-3 and TRBJ2-1 provide the parts outside the CDR3, is GAGVSQTPSNKVTEKGKYVELRCDPISGHTALYWYRQSLGQGPEFLIYFQGTGAADDSGLPNDRFFAVRPEGSVSTLKIQRTERGDSAVYLCASSARGDSDYNEQFFGPGTRLTVL.

The V gene is TRBV7-9, the J gene TRBJ2-1, with D uncertain. Deletions cut 2 bases from V and 4 bases from J, with 9 bases between. Germline V gene sequence: CDR1 SEHNR, CDR2 FQNEAQ (reference sequence). The CDR3 covers 14 residues. CDR3 DNA sequence: TGTGCCAGCAGCTTATTAGCCAAATACAATGAGCAGTTCTTC. Amino acids: CASSLLAKYNEQFF.

The V and J genes are TRBV20-1 and TRBJ2-2; D perhaps matches TRBD2 (7 bases). CDR3 length: 16 residues. CDR1 DFQATT and CDR2 SNEGSKA come from the germline V gene (reference sequence). The ends were cut back, 2 bases at V and 7 bases at J, with 20 bases in the middle. Here the CDR3 DNA reads TGCAGTGCTAGACGTGGGAGGGCCGAGGGGGTCGGGGAGCTGTTTTTT. This gives the protein CSARRGRAEGVGELFF.

This chain connects TRBV25-1 to TRBJ1-2; 9 nucleotides agree with TRBD1. Trimming at V came to 10 bases and at J to 4 bases, leaving 7 bases not matched to a gene. CDR3 length: 13 amino acids. The germline V gene has CDR1 MGHDK and CDR2 SYGVNS. The CDR3 nucleotides are TGTGCCACCGAACCGGGACAGGGCTATGGCTACACCTTC. Translating gives CATEPGQGYGYTF.

This clonotype was detected ten times or more. The V call is TRBV5-1, the J call TRBJ1-2, with D maybe TRBD1 (6 bases). Germline lookup yields CDR1 SGHRS and CDR2 YFSETQ. The CDR3 is made up of 13 amino acids. Trimming took 0 bases from V and 6 from J, leaving 9 bases between them. The CDR3 bases are TGCGCCAGCAGCTTGGTACAGGGAAATGGCTACACCTTC. Translation gives CASSLVQGNGYTF.

Many counts were recorded for this clonotype. The chain carries TRBV7-3 and TRBJ2-3; D uncertain. The CDR3 loop spans 19 amino acids. V was cut by 5 bases and J by 6 bases, with 30 bases left in between. CDR1 and CDR2 (germline): SGHTA, FQGTGA. The CDR3 sequence: CASSPRASVTPDSADTQYF. For the CDR3, the DNA is TGTGCCAGCAGCCCCCGGGCCTCGGTCACTCCAGACTCCGCGGATACGCAGTATTTT.

V gene TRBV5-1 combines with J gene TRBJ2-7; D possibly uses TRBD1 or TRBD2 (6 bases each). This CDR3 spans 15 amino acids. V was trimmed by 4 bases and J by 0 bases, leaving 14 bases between them. CDR1 and CDR2 from the germline V gene are SGHRS and YFSETQ. CDR3: CASSPGATYSYEQYF. In DNA, the CDR3 is TGCGCCAGCAGCCCGGGGGCTACCTACTCCTACGAGCAGTACTTC. Using reference TRBV5-1 and TRBJ2-7 for the parts outside the CDR3, the full variable domain is KAGVTQTPRYLIKTRGQQVTLSCSPISGHRSVSWYQQTPGQGLQFLFEYFSETQRNKGNFPGRFSGRQFSNSRSEMNVSTLELGDSALYLCASSPGATYSYEQYFGPGTRLTVT.

Notes on this clonotype: Being one base from a much bigger clone, this may be a read error. CDR3 sequence (DNA): TGTGCCAGCAGTTTACCAGGGACAGGGAATCAGCCCCAGCATTTT. It encodes CASSLPGTGNQPQHF. The chain couples TRBV28 to TRBJ1-5; 9 bases are shared with TRBD1. V was clipped by 2 bases and J by 4 bases; unmatched bases: 3. Per germline, CDR1 MDHEN and CDR2 SYDVKM. This CDR3 is built from 15 residues.

This clonotype was found many times. The chain recombines TRBV7-2 with TRBJ2-7; perhaps TRBD1 as D (6 bases). Per the germline V gene, CDR1 is SGHTA and CDR2 is FQGNSA. The V end lost 5 bases, the J end lost 7 bases, and 12 bases lay between the germline ends. The CDR3 totals 12 residues. CDR3 sequence (DNA): TGTGCCAGCAGCAGGGGGATGTGGGAGCAGTACTTC. The encoded protein is CASSRGMWEQYF.

About this clonotype itself: An end of the junction differs from the germline gene, which may be a read error. The chain recombines TRBV10-3 with TRBJ1-5, with D possibly being TRBD1 (5 bases). The CDR3 loop spans 15 amino acids. Germline assignment: CDR1 ENHRY and CDR2 SYGVKD. Here the CDR3 reads CAIKAGTGGNQPRHF. In DNA, the CDR3 is TGTGCCATCAAGGCAGGGACCGGGGGTAATCAGCCCCGGCATTTT.

At least ten counts were recorded for this clonotype. J is TRBJ2-5 and V is TRBV7-3; D uncertain. V lost 1 base, J lost 7 bases, and 16 bases lay in between. The germline gives CDR1 SGHTA, CDR2 FQGTGA. This CDR3 has 15 amino acids. The CDR3 nucleotides are TGTGCCAGCAGCTTAAGTCCCGGAAGCCTGGGGACCCAGTACTTC. Residues: CASSLSPGSLGTQYF. Using reference TRBV7-3 and TRBJ2-5 for the parts outside the CDR3, the full variable domain is GAGVSQTPSNKVTEKGKYVELRCDPISGHTALYWYRQSLGQGPEFLIYFQGTGAADDSGLPNDRFFAVRPEGSVSTLKIQRTERGDSAVYLCASSLSPGSLGTQYFGPGTRLLVL.

This clonotype was counted many times. The V and J genes are TRBV27 and TRBJ2-2; 10 bases are shared with TRBD2. The CDR3 is 16 amino acids. V lost 7 bases, J lost 1 base, and 6 bases stayed unmatched. The germline gives CDR1 MNHEY, CDR2 SMNVEV (reference sequence). CDR3 region: CASTGWTSGNTGELFF. In DNA form, the CDR3 reads TGTGCCAGCACGGGATGGACTAGCGGGAACACCGGGGAGCTGTTTTTT.